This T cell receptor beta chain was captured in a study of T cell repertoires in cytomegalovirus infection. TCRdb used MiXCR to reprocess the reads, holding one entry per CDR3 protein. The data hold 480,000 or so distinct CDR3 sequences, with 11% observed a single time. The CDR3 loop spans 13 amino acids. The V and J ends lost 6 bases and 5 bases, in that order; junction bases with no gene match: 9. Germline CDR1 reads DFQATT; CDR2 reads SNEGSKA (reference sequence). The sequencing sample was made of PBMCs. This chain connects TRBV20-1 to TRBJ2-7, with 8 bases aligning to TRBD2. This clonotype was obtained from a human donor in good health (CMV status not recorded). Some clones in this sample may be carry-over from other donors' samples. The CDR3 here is CSAPGAGEDEQYF. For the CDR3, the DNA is TGCAGTGCCCCCGGAGCGGGAGAGGACGAGCAGTACTTC.